This TCR beta chain was documented in a study of blood T cell repertoires in COVID-19. Study context: The origin of the acute and convalescent COVID-19 samples was the United States, Italy and Spain. T cells, B-cell-depleted T cells, or PBMCs supplied cDNA or gDNA.

CDR1 is SGHTS and CDR2 is YDEGEE in the germline V gene. Trimming removed 0 bases from V and 0 bases from J, with 6 bases in between. The CDR3 consists of 15 residues. Sequenced by immunoSEQ multiplex PCR; TCRdb stores in-frame clones only, minus some. The table records some 90,000 clones, 80% to 90% of them present only once. Input material: peripheral blood. The source is a woman of 80 years or more with acute or convalescent COVID-19. V gene TRBV5-8 combines with J gene TRBJ1-4, with D hard to call. The CDR3 region is CASSLEGATNEKLFF. Written as DNA, the CDR3 is TGTGCCAGCAGCTTGGAGGGAGCAACTAATGAAAAACTGTTTTTT.